What follows describes a single T cell receptor beta chain. The sample originates from a study of blood T cell repertoires in COVID-19. Study as a whole: Some COVID-19 samples were acute and others convalescent; all came from the United States, Italy and Spain.

Profiling relied on immunoSEQ multiplex PCR, and the TCRdb table lists in-frame clones only, not all of them. The sample includes fewer than 50,000 clones, around 80% of them seen just once. The CDR3 has 15 residues. Germline CDR1 is LNHDA and CDR2 is SQIVND (reference sequence). The V end was cut by 8 bases, the J end by 7 bases, with 20 bases between. The sample comprised peripheral blood. The chain links TRBV19 to TRBJ1-4; D is perhaps TRBD1 (5 bases). The source of this sequence is a man older than 75 with acute or convalescent COVID-19. The CDR3 bases are TGTGCCAGTCTCCGGGACTCAACTACGGGTGAAAAACTGTTTTTT. It codes for CASLRDSTTGEKLFF.